Listed below are T cell receptor beta chains from one sample, sequenced in a study of blood T cell repertoires in COVID-19. Produced via immunoSEQ multiplex PCR; TCRdb's table is partial and in-frame only. The profile shows 200,000 to 250,000 clones, about 88% of them singletons. Sequenced input: peripheral blood. The source of these receptors is a woman in her seventies with active or convalescent COVID-19. Both conserved end residues are part of each CDR3. The D gene is left open where the match is weak.

D,V,length,J,CDR3
NA,TRBV7-8,18,TRBJ1-6,CASSLGLFGQSGVSPLHF
NA,TRBV6-5,15,TRBJ1-5,CASSYSAGGEMPQHF
NA,TRBV12-3/TRBV12-4,12,TRBJ1-2,CASMKGVEGYTF
NA,TRBV5-1,14,TRBJ2-2,CASSLEQNTGELFF
NA,TRBV7-3,15,TRBJ2-3,CASSSIRGSTDTQYF
NA,TRBV4-3,16,TRBJ2-5,CASSQGWGLGQETQYF
TRBD1,TRBV7-3,14,TRBJ2-3,CASSRGHPTDTQYF
NA,TRBV10-3,15,TRBJ1-3,CAISSRGGSGNTIYF
TRBD1,TRBV19,14,TRBJ1-6,CASRRQGSNSPLHF
TRBD1,TRBV2,13,TRBJ1-4,CASSPDRERKLFF
NA,TRBV27,14,TRBJ1-3,CASSFGGSGNTIYF
TRBD1,TRBV18,15,TRBJ1-5,CASSPGGQGNQPQHF
TRBD2,TRBV6-5,13,TRBJ2-7,CASSFLPGGEQYF
TRBD1,TRBV14,14,TRBJ1-6,CASSRQGANSPLHF
NA,TRBV7-2,14,TRBJ2-5,CASSLVGGVETQYF
TRBD1,TRBV4-3,15,TRBJ1-4,CASSQSTGGGEKLFF
NA,TRBV2,17,TRBJ2-6,CASSEAYRVSGANVLTF
NA,TRBV12-3/TRBV12-4,11,TRBJ1-2,CAIRGGNGYTF